The 6 T cell receptor beta chains below were found in one sample sequenced in a study of blood T cell repertoires in COVID-19. Using immunoSEQ multiplex PCR, the repertoire was profiled, and TCRdb retains in-frame clones only, with some absent. The sample carries more than 250,000 clones, around 89% recorded once. Sequencing was performed on PBMCs or T cells enriched from blood (not recorded which). The receptors derive from a woman aged 40 to 50 with acute COVID-19.

The chain combines TRBV5-4 with TRBJ1-5; D gene ambiguous. CDR1 is SGHNT, CDR2 YYREEE, per germline (reference sequence). The germline V and J ends were trimmed by 4 bases and 3 bases, with 17 bases remaining between them. CDR3 length: 16 amino acids. Written as DNA, the CDR3 is TGTGCCAGCAGCCTCGGCGGGGTTCGTGCCAATCAGCCCCAGCATTTT. Protein sequence: CASSLGGVRANQPQHF.

The chain employs TRBV7-9 and TRBJ2-1, with TRBD2 as a possible D gene (5 bases). The CDR3 is made up of 14 amino acids. With 1 base removed from V and 5 bases from J, the gap between germline ends came to 9 bases. Germline CDR1 is SEHNR and CDR2 is FQNEAQ (reference sequence). In DNA, the CDR3 is TGTGCCAGCAGCTTAGGGACTGAAGACAATGAGCAGTTCTTC. Translated: CASSLGTEDNEQFF. The full variable domain, with the rest looked up from reference TRBV7-9 and TRBJ2-1, is DTGVSQNPRHKITKRGQNVTFRCDPISEHNRLYWYRQTLGQGPEFLTYFQNEAQLEKSRLLSDRFSAERPKGSFSTLEIQRTEQGDSAMYLCASSLGTEDNEQFFGPGTRLTVL.

This chain's CDR3 is CASSLERSAYSPLHF. The CDR3 DNA follows: TGTGCCAGCAGTTTAGAAAGGAGCGCTTATTCACCCCTCCACTTT. J is TRBJ1-6 and V is TRBV6-5; D remains unclear. Germline CDR1 and CDR2: MNHEY and SVGAGI. V lost 4 bases and J lost 8, with 15 bases in between. This CDR3 contains 15 residues.

The V and J genes are TRBV18 and TRBJ2-4, with 10 bases lining up with TRBD1. Germline CDR1 and CDR2: KGHSH and LQKENI. The CDR3 length is 14 residues. The ends lost 4 bases at V and 5 bases at J; junction bases unmatched: 2. Here the CDR3 DNA reads TGTGCCAGCTCACTAGGGACAGGGGAAAACATTCAGTACTTC. Translation: CASSLGTGENIQYF.

The V gene is TRBV10-3, the J gene TRBJ1-5; TRBD1 agrees at 9 bases. The ends lost 2 bases at V and 2 bases at J; junction bases unmatched: 4. Looked up from germline, CDR1 is ENHRY and CDR2 is SYGVKD. The CDR3 totals 16 residues. CDR3 in amino acids: CAISETRDRGNQPQHF. The DNA of the CDR3 is TGTGCCATCAGTGAGACCCGGGACAGGGGCAATCAGCCCCAGCATTTT.

The CDR3 sequence is CASSYGQGLGNEQFF. DNA of the CDR3: TGTGCCAGCAGTTACGGACAGGGTTTAGGTAATGAGCAGTTCTTC. The chain uses TRBV6-2 or TRBV6-3 and TRBJ2-1; 8 nucleotides align to TRBD1. This CDR3 contains 15 residues. Germline lookup yields CDR1 MNHEY and CDR2 SVGEGT. With 2 bases clipped from V and 7 bases from J, the junction kept 7 bases outside the gene matches.